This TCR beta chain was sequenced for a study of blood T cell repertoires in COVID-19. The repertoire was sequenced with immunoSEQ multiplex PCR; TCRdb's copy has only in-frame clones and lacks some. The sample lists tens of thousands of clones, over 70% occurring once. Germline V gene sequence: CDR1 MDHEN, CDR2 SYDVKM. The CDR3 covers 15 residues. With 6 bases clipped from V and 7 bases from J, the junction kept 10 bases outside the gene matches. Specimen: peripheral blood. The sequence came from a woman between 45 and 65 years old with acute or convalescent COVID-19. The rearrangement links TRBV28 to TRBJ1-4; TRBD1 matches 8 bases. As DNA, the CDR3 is TGTGCCAGCAGCCGAACCGGGACAGGCTTTGAAAAACTGTTTTTT. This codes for CASSRTGTGFEKLFF.